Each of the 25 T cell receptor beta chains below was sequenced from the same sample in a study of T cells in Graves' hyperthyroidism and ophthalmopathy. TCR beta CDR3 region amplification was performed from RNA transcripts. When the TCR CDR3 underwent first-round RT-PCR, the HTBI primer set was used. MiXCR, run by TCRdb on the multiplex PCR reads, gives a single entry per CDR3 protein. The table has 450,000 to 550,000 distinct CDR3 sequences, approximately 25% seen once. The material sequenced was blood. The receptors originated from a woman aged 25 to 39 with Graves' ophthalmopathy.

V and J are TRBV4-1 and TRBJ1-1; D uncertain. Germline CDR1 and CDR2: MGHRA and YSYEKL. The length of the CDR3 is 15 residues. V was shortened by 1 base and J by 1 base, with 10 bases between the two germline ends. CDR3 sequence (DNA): TGCGCCAGCAGCCAAGCTCATCGGGGGAACACTGAAGCTTTCTTT. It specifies CASSQAHRGNTEAFF.

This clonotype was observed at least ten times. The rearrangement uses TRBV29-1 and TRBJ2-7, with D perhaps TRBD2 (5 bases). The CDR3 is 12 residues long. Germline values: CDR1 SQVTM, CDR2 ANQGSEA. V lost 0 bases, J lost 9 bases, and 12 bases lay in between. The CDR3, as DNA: TGCAGCGTTGAAGATCTTCGGCGGGCGCAGTACTTC. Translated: CSVEDLRRAQYF.

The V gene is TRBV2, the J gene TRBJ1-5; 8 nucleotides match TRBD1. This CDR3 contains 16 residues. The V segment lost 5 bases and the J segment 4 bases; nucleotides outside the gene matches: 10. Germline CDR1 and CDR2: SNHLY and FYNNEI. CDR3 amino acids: CASSQGANRQNQPQHF. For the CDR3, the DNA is TGTGCCAGCAGTCAGGGGGCGAATCGTCAGAATCAGCCCCAGCATTTT.

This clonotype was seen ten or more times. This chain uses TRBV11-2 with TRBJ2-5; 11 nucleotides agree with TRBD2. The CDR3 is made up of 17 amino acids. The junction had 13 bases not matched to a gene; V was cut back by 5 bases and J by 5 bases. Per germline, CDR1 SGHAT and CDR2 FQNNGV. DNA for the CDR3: TGTGCCAGCAGCCCTATAGCGGGGGGGCCGAGACGGGAGACCCAGTACTTC. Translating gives CASSPIAGGPRRETQYF. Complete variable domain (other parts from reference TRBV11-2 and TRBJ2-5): EAGVAQSPRYKIIEKRQSVAFWCNPISGHATLYWYQQILGQGPKLLIQFQNNGVVDDSQLPKDRFSAERLKGVDSTLKIQPAKLEDSAVYLCASSPIAGGPRRETQYFGPGTRLLVL.

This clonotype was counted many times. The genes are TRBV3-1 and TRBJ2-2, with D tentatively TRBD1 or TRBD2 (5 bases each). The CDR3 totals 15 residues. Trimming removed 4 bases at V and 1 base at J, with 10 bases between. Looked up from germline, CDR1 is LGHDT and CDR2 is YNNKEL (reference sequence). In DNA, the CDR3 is TGTGCCAGCAGCCGATGGGGACGGAACACCGGGGAGCTGTTTTTT. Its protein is CASSRWGRNTGELFF.

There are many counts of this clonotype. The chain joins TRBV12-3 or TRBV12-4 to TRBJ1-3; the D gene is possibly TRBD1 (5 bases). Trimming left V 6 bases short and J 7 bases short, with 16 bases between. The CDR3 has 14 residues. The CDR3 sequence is CASSHGTAPNTIYF. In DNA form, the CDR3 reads TGTGCCAGCAGCCACGGGACGGCCCCCAACACCATATATTTT.

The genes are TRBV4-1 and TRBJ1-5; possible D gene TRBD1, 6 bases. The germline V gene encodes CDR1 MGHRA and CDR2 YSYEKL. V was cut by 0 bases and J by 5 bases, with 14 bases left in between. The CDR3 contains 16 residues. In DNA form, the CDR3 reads TGCGCCAGCAGCCAAGATACAGGGTATGGTGATCAGCCCCAGCATTTT. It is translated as CASSQDTGYGDQPQHF.

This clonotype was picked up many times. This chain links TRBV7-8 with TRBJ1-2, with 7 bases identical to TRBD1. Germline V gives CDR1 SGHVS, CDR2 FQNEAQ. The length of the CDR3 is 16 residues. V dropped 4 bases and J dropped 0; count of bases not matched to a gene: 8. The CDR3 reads CASSSSRTGANYGYTF. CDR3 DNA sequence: TGTGCCAGCAGCTCTAGTAGGACAGGTGCTAACTATGGCTACACCTTC.

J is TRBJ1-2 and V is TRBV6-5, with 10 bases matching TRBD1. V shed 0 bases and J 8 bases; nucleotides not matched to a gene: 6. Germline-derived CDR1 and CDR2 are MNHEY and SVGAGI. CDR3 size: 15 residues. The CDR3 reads CASSYSTGGVDGYTF. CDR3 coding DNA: TGTGCCAGCAGTTACTCGACAGGGGGCGTAGACGGCTACACCTTC.

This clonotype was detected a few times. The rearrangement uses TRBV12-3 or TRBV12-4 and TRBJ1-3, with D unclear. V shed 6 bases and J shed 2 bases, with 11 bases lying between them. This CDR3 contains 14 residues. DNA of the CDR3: TGTGCCAGCAGGGAGGATTTACCTGGAAACACCATATATTTT. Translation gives CASREDLPGNTIYF.

CDR3 sequence (DNA): TGCAGTGCTAGAGATAGAACTAGCGGGAGACTAGAGGAGCAGTACTTC. Its translation is CSARDRTSGRLEEQYF. This chain joins TRBV20-1 and TRBJ2-7; 11 positions agree with TRBD2. V lost 0 bases and J lost 7; bases outside the gene matches: 11. The CDR3 runs to 16 residues. The germline V gene encodes CDR1 DFQATT and CDR2 SNEGSKA (reference sequence).

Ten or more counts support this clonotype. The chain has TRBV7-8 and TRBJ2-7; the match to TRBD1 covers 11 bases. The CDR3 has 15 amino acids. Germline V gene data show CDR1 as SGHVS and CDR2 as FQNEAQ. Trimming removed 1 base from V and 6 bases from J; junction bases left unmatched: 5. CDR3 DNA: TGTGCCAGCAGCTTAGTTGGACAGGGGGCAACCGAGCAGTACTTC. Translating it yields CASSLVGQGATEQYF.

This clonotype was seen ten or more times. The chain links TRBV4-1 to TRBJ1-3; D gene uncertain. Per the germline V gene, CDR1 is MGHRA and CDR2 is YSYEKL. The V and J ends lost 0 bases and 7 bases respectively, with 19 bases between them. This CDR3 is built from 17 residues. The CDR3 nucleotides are TGCGCCAGCAGCCAAGATGGGCGGGATGGGCTTCGGAACACCATATATTTT. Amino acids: CASSQDGRDGLRNTIYF.

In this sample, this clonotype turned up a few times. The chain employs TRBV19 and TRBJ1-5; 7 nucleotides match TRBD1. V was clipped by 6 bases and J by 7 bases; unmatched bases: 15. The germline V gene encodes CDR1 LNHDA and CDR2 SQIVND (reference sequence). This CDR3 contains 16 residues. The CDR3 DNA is TGTGCCAGTAGAACAACAGGGGCGGGGGGAGACCAGCCCCAGCATTTT. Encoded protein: CASRTTGAGGDQPQHF. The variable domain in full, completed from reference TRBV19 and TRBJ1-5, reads DGGITQSPKYLFRKEGQNVTLSCEQNLNHDAMYWYRQDPGQGLRLIYYSQIVNDFQKGDIAEGYSVSREKKESFPLTVTSAQKNPTAFYLCASRTTGAGGDQPQHFGDGTRLSIL.

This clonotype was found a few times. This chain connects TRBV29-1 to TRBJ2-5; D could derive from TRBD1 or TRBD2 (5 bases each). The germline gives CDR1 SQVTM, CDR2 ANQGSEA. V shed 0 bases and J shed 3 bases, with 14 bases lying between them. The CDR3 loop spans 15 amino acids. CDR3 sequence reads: CSVEDRGTLEETQYF. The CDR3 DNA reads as TGCAGCGTTGAAGATCGGGGCACCTTGGAAGAGACCCAGTACTTC.

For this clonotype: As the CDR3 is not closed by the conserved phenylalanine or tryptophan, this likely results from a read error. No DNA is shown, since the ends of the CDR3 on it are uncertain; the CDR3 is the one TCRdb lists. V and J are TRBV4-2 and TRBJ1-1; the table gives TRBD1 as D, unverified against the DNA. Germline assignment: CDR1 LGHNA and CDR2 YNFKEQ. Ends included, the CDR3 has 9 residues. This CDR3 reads CLPADRDSV.

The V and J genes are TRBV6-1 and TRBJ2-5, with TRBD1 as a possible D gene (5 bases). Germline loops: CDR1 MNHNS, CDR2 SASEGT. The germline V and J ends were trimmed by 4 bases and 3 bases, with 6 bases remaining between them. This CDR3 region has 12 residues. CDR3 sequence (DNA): TGTGCCAGCAGTGCGACAGAAGAGACCCAGTACTTC. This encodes CASSATEETQYF.

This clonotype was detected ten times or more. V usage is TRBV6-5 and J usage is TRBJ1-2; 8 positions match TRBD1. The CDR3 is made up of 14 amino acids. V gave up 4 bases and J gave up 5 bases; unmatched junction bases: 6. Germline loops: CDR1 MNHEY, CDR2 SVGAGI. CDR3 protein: CASSSRTGKYGYTF. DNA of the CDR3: TGTGCCAGCAGTTCCAGGACAGGGAAGTATGGCTACACCTTC.

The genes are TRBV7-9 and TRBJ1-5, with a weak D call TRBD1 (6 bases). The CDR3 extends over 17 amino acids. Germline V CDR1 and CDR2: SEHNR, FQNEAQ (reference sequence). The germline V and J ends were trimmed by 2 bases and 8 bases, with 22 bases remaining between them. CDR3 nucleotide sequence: TGTGCCAGCAGCTTAAGTTGGGGGCACTCACTTGCGGAGCCCCAGCATTTT. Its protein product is CASSLSWGHSLAEPQHF.

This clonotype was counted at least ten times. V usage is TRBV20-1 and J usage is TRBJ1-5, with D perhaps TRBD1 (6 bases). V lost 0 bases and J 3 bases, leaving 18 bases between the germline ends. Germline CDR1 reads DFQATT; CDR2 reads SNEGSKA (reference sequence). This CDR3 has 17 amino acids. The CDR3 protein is CSARDNRGAPFNQPQHF. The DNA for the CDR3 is TGCAGTGCTAGAGATAACCGGGGGGCGCCATTCAATCAGCCCCAGCATTTT.

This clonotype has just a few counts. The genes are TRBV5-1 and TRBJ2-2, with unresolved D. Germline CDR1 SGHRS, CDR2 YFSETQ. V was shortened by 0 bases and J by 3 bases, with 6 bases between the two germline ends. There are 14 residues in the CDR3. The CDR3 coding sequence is TGCGCCAGCAGCTTGGAAGGGTACACCGGGGAGCTGTTTTTT. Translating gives CASSLEGYTGELFF. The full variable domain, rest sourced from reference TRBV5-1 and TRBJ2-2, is KAGVTQTPRYLIKTRGQQVTLSCSPISGHRSVSWYQQTPGQGLQFLFEYFSETQRNKGNFPGRFSGRQFSNSRSEMNVSTLELGDSALYLCASSLEGYTGELFFGEGSRLTVL.

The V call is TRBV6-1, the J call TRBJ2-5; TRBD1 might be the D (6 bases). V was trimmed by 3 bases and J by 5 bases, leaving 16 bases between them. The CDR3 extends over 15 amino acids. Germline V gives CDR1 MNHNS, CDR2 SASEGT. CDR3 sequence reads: CASSDDRGNWETQYF. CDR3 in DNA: TGTGCCAGCAGTGATGATAGGGGGAATTGGGAGACCCAGTACTTC.

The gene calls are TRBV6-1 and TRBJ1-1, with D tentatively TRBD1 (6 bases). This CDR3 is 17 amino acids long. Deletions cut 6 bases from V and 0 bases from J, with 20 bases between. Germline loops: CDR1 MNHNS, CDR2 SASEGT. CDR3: CASSIPTGFRMNTEAFF. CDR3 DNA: TGTGCCAGCAGCATCCCCACAGGGTTTCGCATGAACACTGAAGCTTTCTTT.

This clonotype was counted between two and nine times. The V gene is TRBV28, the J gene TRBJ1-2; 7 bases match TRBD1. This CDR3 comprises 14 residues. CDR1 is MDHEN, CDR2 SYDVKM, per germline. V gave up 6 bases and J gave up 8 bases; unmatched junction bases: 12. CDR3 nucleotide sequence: TGTGCCAGCAGGGAAGTACAGGGGATGGGAGGCTACACCTTC. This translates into CASREVQGMGGYTF.

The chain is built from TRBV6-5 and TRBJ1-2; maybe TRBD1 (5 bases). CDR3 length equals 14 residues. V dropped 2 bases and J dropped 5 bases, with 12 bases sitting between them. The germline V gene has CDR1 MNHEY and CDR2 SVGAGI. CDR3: CASSYGGTPYGYTF. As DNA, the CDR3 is TGTGCCAGCAGTTACGGAGGGACCCCTTATGGCTACACCTTC.